The 20 T cell receptor beta chains in this list originate from one sample, sequenced in a study of blood T cell repertoires in COVID-19. Data came from immunoSEQ multiplex PCR; TCRdb stores just in-frame clones and leaves some out. The data show roughly 36,000 clones, around 84% seen once. Sequenced input: peripheral blood. These receptors all come from a human donor in a cohort sampled during active COVID-19.

The J gene is TRBJ1-4, the V gene TRBV11-2, with 11 bases identical to TRBD1. Germline V CDR1 and CDR2: SGHAT, FQNNGV. The CDR3 sequence is 17 residues long. V dropped 0 bases and J dropped 7; count of bases not matched to a gene: 7. The CDR3 region is CASSLDSPGTGGEKLFF. CDR3 coding DNA: TGTGCCAGCAGCTTAGATTCCCCCGGGACAGGGGGTGAAAAACTGTTTTTT.

The CDR3 reads CASTPRGGQNTDTQYF. As DNA, the CDR3 is TGTGCCAGCACCCCCCGAGGGGGACAGAACACAGATACGCAGTATTTT. The chain is built from TRBV2 and TRBJ2-3, with 7 bases identical to TRBD1. CDR1 and CDR2 from the germline V gene are SNHLY and FYNNEI. With V trimmed by 7 bases and J by 2 bases, 12 bases remained unmatched. The CDR3 runs 16 residues.

This chain connects TRBV5-1 to TRBJ1-2; 7 bases line up with TRBD1. Germline V gene data show CDR1 as SGHRS and CDR2 as YFSETQ. This CDR3 contains 16 residues. J lost 0 bases, V lost 1 base, and 6 bases had no gene match. CDR3 nucleotides: TGCGCCAGCAGCTTGATAGGGGGCTCGTCTAACTATGGCTACACCTTC. Encoded protein: CASSLIGGSSNYGYTF. The full variable domain, with the rest looked up from reference TRBV5-1 and TRBJ1-2, is KAGVTQTPRYLIKTRGQQVTLSCSPISGHRSVSWYQQTPGQGLQFLFEYFSETQRNKGNFPGRFSGRQFSNSRSEMNVSTLELGDSALYLCASSLIGGSSNYGYTFGSGTRLTVV.

The chain employs TRBV10-1 and TRBJ2-1, with TRBD2 identical over 10 bases. CDR3 length: 15 residues. J was trimmed by 7 bases and V by 3 bases; bases with no gene match: 6. Germline CDR1 and CDR2: WNHNN and SYGVQD (reference sequence). Here the CDR3 reads CASSDGIAGGNEQFF. DNA for the CDR3: TGCGCCAGCAGTGACGGGATAGCGGGGGGTAATGAGCAGTTCTTC.

V usage is TRBV2 and J usage is TRBJ2-1; 11 bases align to TRBD2. V dropped 4 bases and J dropped 2; count of bases not matched to a gene: 4. Germline CDR1 SNHLY, CDR2 FYNNEI. This CDR3 contains 16 residues. CDR3 nucleotides: TGTGCCAGCAGTGGACGACTAGCGGGGACCTACAATGAGCAGTTCTTC. This encodes CASSGRLAGTYNEQFF.

V gene TRBV5-1 combines with J gene TRBJ1-1; no clear D. Germline-derived CDR1 and CDR2 are SGHRS and YFSETQ. CDR3 size: 16 residues. V dropped 4 bases and J dropped 1 base, with 17 bases sitting between them. The CDR3 sequence: CASSVRVTQTNTEAFF. Written as DNA, the CDR3 is TGCGCCAGCAGCGTTCGGGTAACCCAGACGAACACTGAAGCTTTCTTT. The full variable domain, in which reference TRBV5-1 and TRBJ1-1 provide the parts outside the CDR3, is KAGVTQTPRYLIKTRGQQVTLSCSPISGHRSVSWYQQTPGQGLQFLFEYFSETQRNKGNFPGRFSGRQFSNSRSEMNVSTLELGDSALYLCASSVRVTQTNTEAFFGQGTRLTVV.

The chain recombines TRBV7-8 with TRBJ2-2; 12 bases fit TRBD2. The germline CDR1 and CDR2 sequences are SGHVS and FQNEAQ. The CDR3 consists of 19 residues. V gave up 5 bases and J gave up 4 bases; unmatched junction bases: 14. CDR3 residues: CASSPGVPSGGVITGELFF. CDR3 bases: TGTGCCAGCAGCCCAGGGGTTCCTAGCGGGGGGGTGATCACCGGGGAGCTGTTTTTT.

The rearrangement uses TRBV6-2 or TRBV6-3 and TRBJ2-7, with TRBD1 matching over 9 bases. This CDR3 has 12 residues. The V segment lost 6 bases and the J segment 5 bases; nucleotides outside the gene matches: 2. CDR1 and CDR2 (germline): MNHEY, SVGEGT. CDR3 protein: CASSWTGDEQYF. CDR3 in DNA: TGTGCCAGCAGCTGGACAGGGGACGAGCAGTACTTC.

The V and J genes are TRBV7-3 and TRBJ2-1; the match to TRBD2 covers 8 bases. From germline, CDR1 is SGHTA and CDR2 FQGTGA. Unmatched junction bases numbered 9, after V lost 3 bases and J lost 8 bases. There are 15 residues in the CDR3. The CDR3 region is CASSFAGGRRDEQFF. DNA of the CDR3: TGTGCCAGCAGCTTTGCGGGGGGCCGTCGGGATGAGCAGTTCTTC.

This chain links TRBV5-1 with TRBJ2-7, with TRBD1 matching over 7 bases. Trimming took 5 bases from V and 2 from J; bases not matched to a gene: 4. Germline CDR1 and CDR2: SGHRS and YFSETQ. The CDR3 runs 13 residues. CDR3 sequence: CASSGQDPYEQYF. For the CDR3, the DNA is TGCGCCAGCAGTGGACAGGACCCCTACGAGCAGTACTTC.

The genes are TRBV4-1 and TRBJ1-1; D unresolved. Germline CDR1 is MGHRA and CDR2 is YSYEKL. Trimming removed 4 bases at V and 0 bases at J, with 6 bases between. CDR3 size: 13 residues. DNA of the CDR3: TGCGCCAGCAGCCGCAGCGTGAACACTGAAGCTTTCTTT. As protein: CASSRSVNTEAFF.

The genes are TRBV28 and TRBJ1-2; 12 bases are a match to TRBD1. Germline lookup yields CDR1 MDHEN and CDR2 SYDVKM. The CDR3 has 13 residues. The V and J ends lost 5 bases and 7 bases, in that order; junction bases with no gene match: 2. This CDR3 reads CASSGTGGLGYTF. The CDR3 region has the DNA TGTGCCAGCAGTGGGACAGGGGGCCTTGGCTACACCTTC.

This chain connects TRBV11-2 to TRBJ2-1, with TRBD2 identical over 8 bases. The CDR3 has 14 residues. CDR1 is SGHAT and CDR2 is FQNNGV in the germline V gene. The V segment lost 2 bases and the J segment 4 bases; nucleotides outside the gene matches: 1. CDR3 coding DNA: TGTGCCAGCAGCTTAAGCGGGGGTTACAATGAGCAGTTCTTC. As protein: CASSLSGGYNEQFF.

This clone was found once. CDR3 nucleotides: TGTGCCAGTAGTATAGAGTTCCTGAACACCGGGGAGCTGTTTTTT. Encoded protein: CASSIEFLNTGELFF. The chain combines TRBV19 with TRBJ2-2; no definite D call. CDR1 is LNHDA, CDR2 SQIVND, per germline (reference sequence). With 0 bases removed from V and 1 base from J, the gap between germline ends came to 6 bases. This CDR3 has 15 amino acids.

The V call is TRBV19, the J call TRBJ2-3, with TRBD2 matching over 9 bases. The junction had 10 bases not matched to a gene; V was cut back by 8 bases and J by 4 bases. The CDR3 is made up of 15 amino acids. Per germline, CDR1 LNHDA and CDR2 SQIVND (reference sequence). The CDR3 is CASRTRGGASDTQYF. The CDR3 DNA follows: TGTGCCAGTCGCACTCGCGGGGGGGCTTCAGATACGCAGTATTTT. Using reference TRBV19 and TRBJ2-3 for the parts outside the CDR3, the full variable domain is DGGITQSPKYLFRKEGQNVTLSCEQNLNHDAMYWYRQDPGQGLRLIYYSQIVNDFQKGDIAEGYSVSREKKESFPLTVTSAQKNPTAFYLCASRTRGGASDTQYFGPGTRLTVL.

The chain is built from TRBV29-1 and TRBJ1-4; D perhaps matches TRBD1 (5 bases). The CDR3 runs 12 residues. Between the trimmed V and J ends, which lost 4 bases and 8 bases, there was a span of 11 bases. Germline CDR1 SQVTM, CDR2 ANQGSEA. The CDR3 DNA reads as TGCAGCGTTGTAGGGAGGGGAGAAAAACTGTTTTTT. Translating gives CSVVGRGEKLFF. Full variable domain (rest looked up from reference TRBV29-1 and TRBJ1-4): SAVISQKPSRDICQRGTSLTIQCQVDSQVTMMFWYRQQPGQSLTLIATANQGSEATYESGFVIDKFPISRPNLTFSTLTVSNMSPEDSSIYLCSVVGRGEKLFFGSGTQLSVL.

V is TRBV7-8 and J is TRBJ2-1, with D unclear. The germline gives CDR1 SGHVS, CDR2 FQNEAQ. Deletions cut 6 bases from V and 6 bases from J, with 18 bases between. There are 15 residues in the CDR3. CDR3 sequence reads: CASRFGSYATNEQFF. The CDR3, as DNA: TGTGCCAGCAGGTTCGGGTCTTACGCCACCAATGAGCAGTTCTTC.

V is TRBV5-1 and J is TRBJ2-2, with D uncertain. The CDR3 spans 15 residues. The germline CDR1 and CDR2 sequences are SGHRS and YFSETQ. Trimming removed 4 bases at V and 2 bases at J, with 12 bases between. The CDR3 protein is CASSTKLRNTGELFF. DNA of the CDR3: TGCGCCAGCAGCACTAAATTACGCAACACCGGGGAGCTGTTTTTT.

The V gene is TRBV7-9, the J gene TRBJ1-4; 8 bases map to TRBD1. After removal of 0 bases from V and 3 bases from J, the junction contained 6 bases not matched to a gene. Looked up from germline, CDR1 is SEHNR and CDR2 is FQNEAQ (reference sequence). The CDR3 covers 17 residues. The CDR3 DNA reads TGTGCCAGCAGCTTAGCGGGTGGACAGGGTCCTAATGAAAAACTGTTTTTT. Translation gives CASSLAGGQGPNEKLFF.

The CDR3 protein is CASSPTGTGVTGELFF. The CDR3 region has the DNA TGTGCCAGCTCACCCACTGGGACAGGGGTCACCGGGGAGCTGTTTTTT. The J gene is TRBJ2-2, the V gene TRBV18; 10 bases fit TRBD1. The CDR3 totals 16 residues. Germline CDR1 is KGHSH and CDR2 is LQKENI. V lost 3 bases and J lost 4; bases outside the gene matches: 5. Drawing the rest from reference TRBV18 and TRBJ2-2, the complete variable domain is NAGVMQNPRHLVRRRGQEARLRCSPMKGHSHVYWYRQLPEEGLKFMVYLQKENIIDESGMPKERFSAEFPKEGPSILRIQQVVRGDSAAYFCASSPTGTGVTGELFFGEGSRLTVL.